A selection of T cell receptor beta chains follows, all from one sample in a study of blood T cell repertoires in COVID-19. Repertoires were generated with immunoSEQ multiplex PCR, while TCRdb's copy carries only in-frame clones and drops some. The sample lists 50,000 to 65,000 clones, 83% occurring once. The sample consisted of peripheral blood. Receptor source: a human donor in a cohort sampled during active COVID-19. Each CDR3 is given with its conserved first and last residue. D genes are given only for firm matches. Clone size is shown for a subset of rows, as once, few, many or a class of expanded clone.

v_gene	d_gene	j_gene	abundance	CDR3nt	CDR3aa
TRBV7-9	TRBD1	TRBJ2-7	.	TGTGCCAGCAGCTTGGACAGGGCGACCTACGAGCAGTACTTC	CASSLDRATYEQYF
TRBV19	.	TRBJ2-6	.	TGTGCCAGTAGTATTCGGGATTCTGGGGCCAACGTCCTGACTTTC	CASSIRDSGANVLTF
TRBV2	.	TRBJ2-7	.	TGTGCCAGTCTCCGGGACAAGCTCTACGAGCAGTACTTC	CASLRDKLYEQYF
TRBV2	TRBD1	TRBJ2-7	.	TGTGCCAGCAGTGGACAGGGGGCCTCCTACGAGCAGTACTTC	CASSGQGASYEQYF
TRBV5-5	.	TRBJ1-2	.	TGTGCCAGCAGCTTGCAATCTCGGGGAGATGGCTACACCTTC	CASSLQSRGDGYTF
TRBV5-4	.	TRBJ1-1	.	TGTGCCAGCAGCCCGGGGTTGGGGGCTATTAGCACTGAAGCTTTCTTT	CASSPGLGAISTEAFF
TRBV27	.	TRBJ2-3	.	TGTGCCAGCAGTTTCCCCAGCGACCAATTCTACAGCACAGATACGCAGTATTTT	CASSFPSDQFYSTDTQYF
TRBV19	.	TRBJ2-7	.	TGTGCCAGTAGCCTCAGGGCCTCCTACGAGCAGTACTTC	CASSLRASYEQYF
TRBV7-9	.	TRBJ1-5	.	TGTGCCAGCAGCCCGACAGAGTCGGGCAATCAGCCCCAGCATTTT	CASSPTESGNQPQHF
TRBV6-5	TRBD1	TRBJ1-4	.	TGTGCCAGCAGAGCAGGGGGGAATGAAAAACTGTTTTTT	CASRAGGNEKLFF
TRBV19	.	TRBJ2-5	.	TGTGCCAGTAGTATCTCCAGGGAAGAGACCCAGTACTTC	CASSISREETQYF
TRBV4-2	TRBD2	TRBJ2-1	once	TGTGCCAGCAGCCTAAGCCACCAGCGGGGTGACAATGAGCAGTTCTTC	CASSLSHQRGDNEQFF
TRBV10-3	TRBD1	TRBJ1-1	.	TGTGCCATCAGTGGACAGGGGATTGAAGCTTTCTTT	CAISGQGIEAFF
TRBV19	.	TRBJ1-1	.	TGTGCCAGTAGTCCTAGACAGGTGAACACTGAAGCTTTCTTT	CASSPRQVNTEAFF
TRBV21-1	.	TRBJ2-7	.	TGTGCCAGCAGCAAAGGAGGGGGGACAGGGTTCAACGAGCAGTACTTC	CASSKGGGTGFNEQYF
TRBV3-1/TRBV3-2	.	TRBJ2-4	.	TGTGCCAGCAGCCAAGGCGGGGCGGGAAACATTCAGTACTTC	CASSQGGAGNIQYF
TRBV7-9	TRBD1	TRBJ1-4	.	TGTGCCAGCAGCTCTCAGGACAGGGGGAGTGAAAAACTGTTTTTT	CASSSQDRGSEKLFF
TRBV10-3	TRBD1	TRBJ2-3	.	TGTGCCATCAGACTGGGACAGGGCAGGGGCACAGATACGCAGTATTTT	CAIRLGQGRGTDTQYF
TRBV5-1	.	TRBJ2-3	.	TGCGCCAGCAGCTTAAGTAGCGCCGCCCGAGCGCGCGCAGATACGCAGTATTTT	CASSLSSAARARADTQYF
TRBV2	.	TRBJ2-5	.	TGTGCCAGCAGGGCCCACCAAGAGACCCAGTACTTC	CASRAHQETQYF
TRBV21-1	.	TRBJ2-7	few	TGCCCCAGGAGGTCGCCCTACGAGCAGTACTTC	CPRRSPYEQYF
TRBV4-2	.	TRBJ2-5	once	TGTGCCAGCAGCCAAGCAGGGACACGGGGTGAGACCCAGTACTTC	CASSQAGTRGETQYF
TRBV4-2	TRBD1	TRBJ1-4	.	TGTGCCAGCAGCCGGGCCCAGGGGGCCACTAATGAAAAACTGTTTTTT	CASSRAQGATNEKLFF
TRBV11-2	TRBD2	TRBJ2-3	once	TGTGCCAGCAGCCCCCGGACTAGCAGCACGGGCACAGATACGCAGTATTTT	CASSPRTSSTGTDTQYF
TRBV27	TRBD1	TRBJ2-5	.	TGTGCCAGCAGTTTAATCCGGGACAGCGATTACCAAGAGACCCAGTACTTC	CASSLIRDSDYQETQYF
TRBV5-3	TRBD1	TRBJ1-3	few	TGTGCCAGTCCTATTTCGGGACAGGATATAAACTCTGGAAACACCATATATTTT	CASPISGQDINSGNTIYF
TRBV6-6	.	TRBJ2-6	.	TGTGCCAGCAGCGAATACTTCGTCTCTGGGGCCAACGTCCTGACTTTC	CASSEYFVSGANVLTF
TRBV2	TRBD2	TRBJ2-5	.	TGTGCCAGCAGTGAGGGACTAGCGCAGACCCAGTACTTC	CASSEGLAQTQYF